The rows below give T cell receptor beta chains drawn from one sample of a study of T-cell reconstitution after alpha-beta-depleted transplantation in children. Via MiXCR, TCRdb re-called the PCR reads, giving one row per CDR3 protein. The sample holds about 76,000 distinct CDR3 sequences; about 14% are singletons and the top ten take 25% to 30%. The specimen comprised PBMCs, mostly from graft donor cells, sampled 180 days after TCRalphabeta/CD19-depleted stem cell transplant. The receptors stem from a male patient aged 2 to 9 who had a stem cell transplant for acute lymphoblastic leukemia, so the T cells may come from the graft donor. Each CDR3 is given with its conserved first and last residue. The order of the fields is V gene, D gene, clone size, J gene, CDR3 DNA, CDR3 protein. The D gene is left open where the match is weak. Not every row has a clone size; where given, it reads once, few, many or a size class.

V: TRBV6-5; D: NA; size: NA; J: TRBJ2-5; DNA: TGTGCCAGCAGTTACTCGGAAAGGGAGATGCGTTTGGAAGAGACCCCGTACTTC; CDR3: CASSYSEREMRLEETPYF
V: TRBV12-3/TRBV12-4; D: NA; size: few; J: TRBJ1-1; DNA: TGTGCCAGCAGTTTAAACGGGTTGAACACTGAAGCTTTCTTT; CDR3: CASSLNGLNTEAFF
V: TRBV27; D: NA; size: NA; J: TRBJ2-5; DNA: TGTGCCAGCAGTTTAATGCGCGAAGAGACCCAGTACTTC; CDR3: CASSLMREETQYF
V: TRBV7-2; D: NA; size: many; J: TRBJ2-4; DNA: TGTGCCAGCAGCTTAAGGCCGAACATTCAGTACTTC; CDR3: CASSLRPNIQYF
V: TRBV9; D: TRBD2; size: NA; J: TRBJ2-1; DNA: TGTGCCAGCAGCTCGGGCGGGGGGAGCTCCTACAATGAGCAGTTCTTC; CDR3: CASSSGGGSSYNEQFF
V: TRBV7-2; D: TRBD2; size: few; J: TRBJ2-7; DNA: TGTGCCAGCAGCCCCAGCCGTAGACTAGCGGTCTACGAGCAGTACTTC; CDR3: CASSPSRRLAVYEQYF
V: TRBV28; D: NA; size: few; J: TRBJ2-7; DNA: TGTGCCAGCAGTTTCGTCTCGATAGGACTACTAGTCTACGAGCAGTACTTC; CDR3: CASSFVSIGLLVYEQYF
V: TRBV5-1; D: NA; size: few; J: TRBJ1-2; DNA: TGCGCCAGCAGCTTTCCGGACAGCTCAGGGGATGGCTACACCTTC; CDR3: CASSFPDSSGDGYTF
V: TRBV20-1; D: NA; size: NA; J: TRBJ1-5; DNA: TGCAGTGCTACCGACAGCAATCAGCCCCAGCATTTT; CDR3: CSATDSNQPQHF
V: TRBV10-3; D: NA; size: NA; J: TRBJ1-5; DNA: TGTGCCATCGGAAAGGCCGGCAATCAGCCCCAGCATTTT; CDR3: CAIGKAGNQPQHF
V: TRBV20-1; D: NA; size: few; J: TRBJ2-4; DNA: TGCAGTGTACGAAGGCCAGCCAAAAACATTCAGTACTTC; CDR3: CSVRRPAKNIQYF
V: TRBV10-3; D: NA; size: many; J: TRBJ1-5; DNA: TGTGCCATCAGTGAAAGGGCAAATCAGCCCCAGCATTTT; CDR3: CAISERANQPQHF
V: TRBV5-6; D: NA; size: many; J: TRBJ2-3; DNA: TGTGCCAGCAGCTCAGGGGGGAGCACAGATACGCAGTATTTT; CDR3: CASSSGGSTDTQYF
V: TRBV24-1; D: NA; size: NA; J: TRBJ1-4; DNA: TGTGCCACCAGTGATCCGCGTGAGCTTAATGAAAAACTGTTTTTT; CDR3: CATSDPRELNEKLFF
V: TRBV5-5; D: NA; size: many; J: TRBJ1-5; DNA: TGTGCCAGCAGCTTAGGACGCAGGGGTAGCAATCAGCCCCAGCATTTT; CDR3: CASSLGRRGSNQPQHF
V: TRBV7-2; D: NA; size: many; J: TRBJ2-3; DNA: TGTGCCAGCAGCTTGGGGGGGCGAATGTTCACAGATACGCAGTATTTT; CDR3: CASSLGGRMFTDTQYF
V: TRBV24-1; D: TRBD2; size: few; J: TRBJ2-5; DNA: TGTGCCACCAGTGAGGTGGGGGGGACCGAGACCCAGTACTTC; CDR3: CATSEVGGTETQYF
V: TRBV20-1; D: NA; size: NA; J: TRBJ1-1; DNA: TGCAGTGCCTATTGGACTCCCAAAGCTTTCTTT; CDR3: CSAYWTPKAFF
V: TRBV10-3; D: NA; size: few; J: TRBJ2-1; DNA: TGTGCCATCAGTGAGATAAGGCAGGCGTACAATGAGCAGTTCTTC; CDR3: CAISEIRQAYNEQFF
V: TRBV7-9; D: TRBD1; size: NA; J: TRBJ2-7; DNA: TGTGCCAGCAGAGGGGGCAGGTCCTACGAGCAGTACTTC; CDR3: CASRGGRSYEQYF
V: TRBV28; D: NA; size: few; J: TRBJ2-1; DNA: TGTGCCAGCAGATCCCCTGGGGGGGGCGAGCAGTTCTTC; CDR3: CASRSPGGGEQFF
V: TRBV28; D: TRBD1; size: few; J: TRBJ1-2; DNA: TGTGCCAGCAGTTTTTGGACAGGCCCCTATAGGGGCTACACCTTC; CDR3: CASSFWTGPYRGYTF
V: TRBV12-3/TRBV12-4; D: NA; size: NA; J: TRBJ2-7; DNA: TGTGCCAGCAGTTCTGGGACTTCTTCCTACGAGCAGTACTTC; CDR3: CASSSGTSSYEQYF
V: TRBV19; D: TRBD2; size: few; J: TRBJ2-1; DNA: TGTGCCAGTAGTATCTGGACTAGCGGGAAAAATGAGCAGTTCTTC; CDR3: CASSIWTSGKNEQFF
V: TRBV9; D: NA; size: few; J: TRBJ2-1; DNA: TGTGCCAGCAGCGTAGCTTGGAGAGAACGGCAGTTCTTC; CDR3: CASSVAWRERQFF
V: TRBV27; D: TRBD1; size: NA; J: TRBJ2-3; DNA: TGTGCCAGCAGTTGGGACAGTAGCACAGATACGCAGTATTTT; CDR3: CASSWDSSTDTQYF
V: TRBV7-2; D: NA; size: many; J: TRBJ1-2; DNA: TGTGCCAGCAGCCGTTACTATGGCTACACCTTC; CDR3: CASSRYYGYTF
V: TRBV11-2; D: TRBD1; size: few; J: TRBJ2-6; DNA: TGTGCCAGCACTTGGACAGGGGACGCTGGGGCCAACGTCCTGACTTTC; CDR3: CASTWTGDAGANVLTF
V: TRBV6-2/TRBV6-3; D: TRBD2; size: few; J: TRBJ2-7; DNA: TGTGCCAGCAGCCGCACAGCGGGAGTATCCTACGAGCAGTACTTC; CDR3: CASSRTAGVSYEQYF
V: TRBV4-1; D: NA; size: few; J: TRBJ2-5; DNA: TGCGCCAGCAGCCAAGGCGGGGCCCAGTACTTC; CDR3: CASSQGGAQYF
V: TRBV10-2; D: TRBD2; size: few; J: TRBJ2-5; DNA: TGCGCCAGCAACCCCGGGACTAGCGGGGGGGCCACGGAGACCCAGTACTTC; CDR3: CASNPGTSGGATETQYF
V: TRBV28; D: NA; size: once; J: TRBJ2-7; DNA: TGTGCCAGCAGTTCCCCCGCAGCTCCCTACGAGCAGTACTTC; CDR3: CASSSPAAPYEQYF
V: TRBV9; D: NA; size: NA; J: TRBJ1-1; DNA: TGTGCCAGCAGCGTAGAGGACGGCGAAGCTTTCTTT; CDR3: CASSVEDGEAFF
V: TRBV9; D: NA; size: NA; J: TRBJ1-2; DNA: TGTGCCAGCAGCGCAGGGGAGGGATTTGGCTACACCTTC; CDR3: CASSAGEGFGYTF
V: TRBV20-1; D: TRBD2; size: NA; J: TRBJ2-5; DNA: TGCAGTGCTGAGGGTGCTAGCGGGGGGCCTAAAGAGACCCAGTACTTC; CDR3: CSAEGASGGPKETQYF
V: TRBV28; D: NA; size: NA; J: TRBJ2-5; DNA: TGTGCCAGCACCCCCGGCCTAGAGCTACAAGAGACCCAGTACTTC; CDR3: CASTPGLELQETQYF
V: TRBV21-1; D: NA; size: NA; J: TRBJ2-7; DNA: TGTGCCAGCAGGCGATGTAGAGGACAGGGTACCTTCGAGCAGTACTTC; CDR3: CASRRCRGQGTFEQYF
V: TRBV25-1; D: TRBD1; size: NA; J: TRBJ1-6; DNA: TGTGCCAGCAGTGCGACAGGGTTGAAAAGTTCACCCCTCCACTTT; CDR3: CASSATGLKSSPLHF
V: TRBV5-1; D: NA; size: NA; J: TRBJ2-5; DNA: TGCGCCAGCAGCATGGACAGTATCCAAGAGACCCAGTACTTC; CDR3: CASSMDSIQETQYF
V: TRBV12-3/TRBV12-4; D: TRBD1; size: NA; J: TRBJ2-7; DNA: TGTGCCAGCAGTTTAGGGACAGGGAACATCAACGAGCAGTACTTC; CDR3: CASSLGTGNINEQYF
V: TRBV29-1; D: TRBD1; size: many; J: TRBJ1-1; DNA: TGCAGCGTTGTTGACAGGGGGTTGGTCACTGAAGCTTTCTTT; CDR3: CSVVDRGLVTEAFF
V: TRBV28; D: NA; size: NA; J: TRBJ2-2; DNA: TGTGCCAGCACAACCGGGACACTCAACACCGGGGAGCTGTTTTTT; CDR3: CASTTGTLNTGELFF